One sample yielded the 26 T cell receptor beta chains listed below, sequenced in a study of T cell responses to AZD1222 COVID-19 vaccine. Only in-frame clones appear in the TCRdb table, and some are missing; sequencing was by immunoSEQ multiplex PCR. The sample records 120,000 or so clones, around 92% being singletons. Source: peripheral blood, taken on day 0 of AZD1222 vaccination. Every receptor here comes from an adult in good health.

The J gene is TRBJ1-1, the V gene TRBV6-1; 10 nucleotides match TRBD1. V was pared by 3 bases and J by 6 bases, with 7 bases of the junction left unmatched. The germline CDR1 and CDR2 sequences are MNHNS and SASEGT. This CDR3 has 15 residues. CDR3 in DNA: TGTGCCAGCAGTGACCCGGGACAGGGGTTTGCTGAAGCTTTCTTT. Translated, it gives CASSDPGQGFAEAFF.

This sequence joins TRBV12-3 or TRBV12-4 and TRBJ2-2; D gene uncertain. This CDR3 region has 12 residues. V was shortened by 6 bases and J by 6 bases, with 8 bases between the two germline ends. DNA of the CDR3: TGTGCCAGCAGACGGTCGTCCGGGGAGCTGTTTTTT. Residues: CASRRSSGELFF.

To note about this clone: At one boundary the junction diverges from the germline segment, which might be a read error. This sequence joins TRBV6-5 and TRBJ2-1; 8 nucleotides line up with TRBD1. This CDR3 is 11 amino acids long. Germline V gene data show CDR1 as MNHEY and CDR2 as SVGAGI. The CDR3 DNA follows: TGTGCCAGCAGTTATGTGGGACAGGAGATCTTC. Encoded protein: CASSYVGQEIF.

The V and J genes are TRBV24-1 and TRBJ2-5, with D hard to call. The CDR3 is 11 residues long. Per the germline V gene, CDR1 is KGHDR and CDR2 is SFDVKD. V lost 9 bases to trimming and J lost 7 bases, with 11 bases between them. The DNA of the CDR3 is TGTGCCACCTCGAGATTGGGGACCCAGTACTTC. This sequence encodes CATSRLGTQYF.

V is TRBV5-1 and J is TRBJ2-5; TRBD1 matches at 7 bases. The V segment lost 1 base and the J segment 5 bases; nucleotides outside the gene matches: 8. The CDR3 contains 15 residues. From germline, CDR1 is SGHRS and CDR2 YFSETQ. In DNA form, the CDR3 reads TGCGCCAGCAGCTTGCAATATAGGGGGCGGGAGACCCAGTACTTC. It yields the protein CASSLQYRGRETQYF. Combining the CDR3 with reference TRBV5-1 and TRBJ2-5 gives the whole variable domain KAGVTQTPRYLIKTRGQQVTLSCSPISGHRSVSWYQQTPGQGLQFLFEYFSETQRNKGNFPGRFSGRQFSNSRSEMNVSTLELGDSALYLCASSLQYRGRETQYFGPGTRLLVL.

The rearrangement joins TRBV5-1 to TRBJ1-4; no clear D. Trimming took 5 bases from V and 4 from J, leaving 9 bases between them. This CDR3 comprises 13 residues. Germline CDR1 SGHRS, CDR2 YFSETQ. The CDR3 DNA follows: TGCGCCAGCAGAGACCTCCTTAATGAAAAACTGTTTTTT. Its protein product is CASRDLLNEKLFF.

The V gene is TRBV28, the J gene TRBJ1-3; D is unresolved. The CDR3 runs 17 residues. Per the germline V gene, CDR1 is MDHEN and CDR2 is SYDVKM. Deletions cut 5 bases from V and 0 bases from J, with 17 bases between. The DNA for the CDR3 is TGTGCCAGCAGTCCCCTTCGAGGACTTCCCTCTGGAAACACCATATATTTT. Translating gives CASSPLRGLPSGNTIYF.

The chain couples TRBV9 to TRBJ1-4; D gene ambiguous. CDR1 SGDLS and CDR2 YYNGEE come from the germline V gene. This CDR3 has 13 amino acids. The ends were cut back, 7 bases at V and 4 bases at J, with 11 bases in the middle. CDR3 amino acids: CASAAGDNEKLFF. CDR3 nucleotide sequence: TGTGCCAGCGCGGCCGGAGATAATGAAAAACTGTTTTTT.

The chain has TRBV29-1 and TRBJ2-7, with a possible D match to TRBD1 (6 bases). V was clipped by 4 bases and J by 3 bases, with 10 bases between them. This CDR3 comprises 12 residues. Germline values: CDR1 SQVTM, CDR2 ANQGSEA. CDR3 DNA: TGCAGCGTTGTCGAAGGGGGCTACGAGCAGTACTTC. Its protein product is CSVVEGGYEQYF.

The V gene is TRBV5-1, the J gene TRBJ2-1; the match to TRBD2 covers 10 bases. CDR1 and CDR2 (germline): SGHRS, YFSETQ. V lost 2 bases, J lost 3 bases, and 2 bases stayed unmatched. This CDR3 spans 15 amino acids. This CDR3 is CASSFGLADYNEQFF. For the CDR3, the DNA is TGCGCCAGCAGCTTTGGACTAGCGGACTACAATGAGCAGTTCTTC.

V is TRBV29-1 and J is TRBJ2-7; 13 bases are a match to TRBD2. CDR1 and CDR2 from the germline V gene are SQVTM and ANQGSEA. The length of the CDR3 is 15 residues. The V segment lost 5 bases and the J segment 1 base; nucleotides outside the gene matches: 5. CDR3: CSVLGLAGASYEQYF. The DNA of the CDR3 is TGCAGCGTTCTCGGACTAGCGGGAGCATCCTACGAGCAGTACTTC.

V gene TRBV5-1 combines with J gene TRBJ1-6; 8 bases align to TRBD1. Per the germline V gene, CDR1 is SGHRS and CDR2 is YFSETQ. The V segment lost 0 bases and the J segment 6 bases; nucleotides outside the gene matches: 2. The CDR3 totals 15 residues. DNA of the CDR3: TGCGCCAGCAGCTTGGGAGGACAGGGTAATTCACCCCTCCACTTT. Encoded protein: CASSLGGQGNSPLHF.

This chain links TRBV12-3 or TRBV12-4 with TRBJ2-7, with no clear D. The V end was cut by 8 bases, the J end by 4 bases, with 6 bases between. The CDR3 totals 10 residues. The CDR3 region is CASGVYEQYF. The CDR3 DNA reads as TGTGCCAGCGGGGTATACGAGCAGTACTTC.

The chain recombines TRBV6-2 or TRBV6-3 with TRBJ2-3; D unclear. This CDR3 is built from 13 residues. The V gene's germline CDR1 is MNHEY and CDR2 SVGEGT. Trimming took 4 bases from V and 0 from J, leaving 5 bases between them. CDR3 DNA: TGTGCCAGCAGTTTAATGAGCACAGATACGCAGTATTTT. Amino acids: CASSLMSTDTQYF.

The rearrangement uses TRBV25-1 and TRBJ1-4; 7 bases are shared with TRBD1. Per germline, CDR1 MGHDK and CDR2 SYGVNS. The V gene end was trimmed by 6 bases and the J gene end by 0 bases; junction bases not matched to a gene: 4. The CDR3 is 15 residues long. CDR3 sequence: CASRAGGTTNEKLFF. CDR3 bases: TGTGCCAGCAGGGCAGGGGGAACAACTAATGAAAAACTGTTTTTT.

The V and J genes are TRBV5-1 and TRBJ1-3, with no clear D. V lost 5 bases and J lost 0, with 18 bases in between. This CDR3 has 17 residues. The germline V gene has CDR1 SGHRS and CDR2 YFSETQ. This CDR3 reads CASSLFGLDSSGNTIYF. The CDR3 DNA is TGCGCCAGCAGTTTATTTGGGCTCGATAGCTCTGGAAACACCATATATTTT. Combining the CDR3 with reference TRBV5-1 and TRBJ1-3 gives the whole variable domain KAGVTQTPRYLIKTRGQQVTLSCSPISGHRSVSWYQQTPGQGLQFLFEYFSETQRNKGNFPGRFSGRQFSNSRSEMNVSTLELGDSALYLCASSLFGLDSSGNTIYFGEGSWLTVV.

The rearrangement joins TRBV28 to TRBJ1-2, with D uncertain. V lost 2 bases and J lost 2, with 9 bases in between. Germline loops: CDR1 MDHEN, CDR2 SYDVKM. CDR3 size: 14 residues. CDR3 DNA: TGTGCCAGCAGTTTACAACCAATAAACTATGGCTACACCTTC. Its protein product is CASSLQPINYGYTF.

The V and J genes are TRBV7-9 and TRBJ1-5, with 10 bases fitting TRBD1. The CDR3 spans 16 residues. Germline V gives CDR1 SEHNR, CDR2 FQNEAQ (reference sequence). V was clipped by 1 base and J by 2 bases; unmatched bases: 2. CDR3 loop: CASSLVGQGGNQPQHF. The DNA of the CDR3 is TGTGCCAGCAGCTTAGTTGGACAGGGGGGCAATCAGCCCCAGCATTTT.

Only one count was recorded for this clone. This rearrangement joins TRBV15 to TRBJ2-5; D remains ambiguous. V was pared by 1 base and J by 5 bases, with 5 bases between. Germline-derived CDR1 and CDR2 are LNHNV and YYDKDF (reference sequence). CDR3 length: 12 residues. The CDR3 bases are TGTGCCACCAGCAGAGGGTGGGAGACCCAGTACTTC. It codes for CATSRGWETQYF.

The chain combines TRBV30 with TRBJ2-3; 11 bases match TRBD2. The CDR3 totals 16 residues. CDR1 and CDR2 from the germline V gene are GTSNPN and SVGIG (reference sequence). With 4 bases clipped from V and 6 bases from J, the junction kept 12 bases outside the gene matches. CDR3 region: CAWTTSGSFNRDTQYF. The CDR3 region has the DNA TGTGCCTGGACCACTAGCGGGAGTTTCAATAGGGATACGCAGTATTTT.

This clone came up a few times. The chain carries TRBV3-1 (or the pseudogene TRBV3-2) and TRBJ1-1; TRBD1 might be the D (6 bases). Germline assignment: CDR1 LGHDT and CDR2 YNNKEL (reference sequence). This CDR3 is built from 13 residues. V gave up 7 bases and J gave up 7 bases, with 16 bases separating them. CDR3 sequence: CASTTRTVGEAFF. The CDR3 DNA sequence: TGTGCCAGCACCACCCGGACAGTAGGTGAAGCTTTCTTT.

The chain is built from TRBV24-1 and TRBJ2-3; D remains unclear. The length of the CDR3 is 16 residues. Per germline, CDR1 KGHDR and CDR2 SFDVKD. V lost 7 bases to trimming and J lost 4 bases, with 20 bases between them. The CDR3 loop reads CATSEEDYEAPDTQYF. The DNA of the CDR3 is TGTGCCACCAGCGAAGAAGATTACGAAGCTCCAGATACGCAGTATTTT.

The chain uses TRBV7-9 and TRBJ1-5; D is uncertain. Trimming removed 3 bases from V and 5 bases from J, with 8 bases in between. Germline-derived CDR1 and CDR2 are SEHNR and FQNEAQ (reference sequence). The CDR3 runs 13 residues. CDR3 bases: TGTGCCAGCAGCTTGTGGGGAGATCAGCCCCAGCATTTT. Translated, it gives CASSLWGDQPQHF.

The chain combines TRBV21-1 with TRBJ2-5; TRBD2 reflects the table's D call only, with no check against the DNA. TRBV21-1 is described as a pseudogene. CDR3 length: 15 residues. The CDR3 DNA reads as TGTGCCAGCAGCAAAGCGAGCGGGAGACAAGAGACCCAGTACTTC. As protein: CASSKASGRQETQYF.

The chain combines TRBV27 with TRBJ1-6, with D possibly being TRBD1 (5 bases). CDR1 and CDR2 from the germline V gene are MNHEY and SMNVEV (reference sequence). The CDR3 spans 18 residues. The V and J ends lost 2 bases and 7 bases respectively, with 21 bases between them. The CDR3 DNA reads TGTGCCAGCAGTTTAGAGGCTGTGTACCGGGGCGTAAATTCACCCCTCCACTTT. It specifies CASSLEAVYRGVNSPLHF.

V gene TRBV7-9 combines with J gene TRBJ1-2, with 7 nucleotides matching TRBD1. The ends lost 5 bases at V and 0 bases at J; junction bases unmatched: 9. CDR1 and CDR2 (germline): SEHNR, FQNEAQ (reference sequence). The CDR3 runs 16 residues. CDR3 DNA: TGTGCCAGCAGCCCGGACAGGTTCTTAGCTAACTATGGCTACACCTTC. Its translation is CASSPDRFLANYGYTF.